The rows below give T cell receptor beta chains drawn from one sample of a study of human T cells and chemical hapten exposure. TCRdb re-called the RACE reads through MiXCR, storing one row per CDR3 protein. The sample lists approximately 120,000 distinct CDR3 sequences, 9% to 9.5% seen once, with more than 3% in the top ten. The sample here was whole blood, taken in connection with sensitization to the hapten diphenylcyclopropenone (DPC). The receptors originated from a woman in her forties with alopecia areata. Some clones in this sample may be carry-over from other donors' samples. Both conserved end residues are part of each CDR3. D genes are given only for firm matches. A clone size is listed for some rows: how often the clone was seen (once, few, many), or a class if it is expanded.

D gene: .; V gene: TRBV20-1; clone size: few; J gene: TRBJ1-4; CDR3 DNA: TGCAGTGCTTTGCGACAGGATAATGAAAAACTGTTTTTT; CDR3 protein: CSALRQDNEKLFF
D gene: TRBD1; V gene: TRBV6-2/TRBV6-3; clone size: many; J gene: TRBJ2-7; CDR3 DNA: TGTGCCAGCGATCGAGGACAGGGGGGATACGAGCAGTACTTC; CDR3 protein: CASDRGQGGYEQYF
D gene: .; V gene: TRBV20-1; clone size: many; J gene: TRBJ2-6; CDR3 DNA: TGCAGTGCAAGGGCGAGACTTTACTCTGGGGCCAACGTCCTGACTTTC; CDR3 protein: CSARARLYSGANVLTF
D gene: TRBD2; V gene: TRBV5-1; clone size: few; J gene: TRBJ2-1; CDR3 DNA: TGCGCCAGCAGCCGGACTAGCGGGTATGATGAGCAGTTCTTC; CDR3 protein: CASSRTSGYDEQFF
D gene: .; V gene: TRBV5-1; clone size: .; J gene: TRBJ2-7; CDR3 DNA: TGCGCCAGCAGCTCCGGGACGGCACACTACGAGCAGTACTTC; CDR3 protein: CASSSGTAHYEQYF
D gene: .; V gene: TRBV11-3; clone size: .; J gene: TRBJ2-2; CDR3 DNA: TGTGCCAGCAGCGGAGCCGTCAATCCCCAAGGCGGGGAGCTGTTTTTT; CDR3 protein: CASSGAVNPQGGELFF
D gene: .; V gene: TRBV6-1; clone size: .; J gene: TRBJ2-2; CDR3 DNA: TGTGCCAGCAGTGGGACTACCAACACCGGGGAGCTGTTTTTT; CDR3 protein: CASSGTTNTGELFF
D gene: .; V gene: TRBV7-2; clone size: many; J gene: TRBJ2-7; CDR3 DNA: TGTGCCAGCAGCTTAGGTGTAGCGAGGGAGCAGTACTTC; CDR3 protein: CASSLGVAREQYF
D gene: .; V gene: TRBV25-1; clone size: .; J gene: TRBJ1-2; CDR3 DNA: TGTGCCAGCAGTGAATCCGGGGGCAGTGGCTACACCTTC; CDR3 protein: CASSESGGSGYTF
D gene: .; V gene: TRBV10-3; clone size: .; J gene: TRBJ2-5; CDR3 DNA: TGTGCCATAGTTATCGGGGGAGAGACCCAGTACTTC; CDR3 protein: CAIVIGGETQYF
D gene: TRBD2; V gene: TRBV29-1; clone size: .; J gene: TRBJ2-7; CDR3 DNA: TGCAGCGTTGTAGCGAGCGGGGGCCGAAGGGAGCAGTACTTC; CDR3 protein: CSVVASGGRREQYF
D gene: .; V gene: TRBV20-1; clone size: many; J gene: TRBJ1-2; CDR3 DNA: TGCAGTGCTAGAGCAGGAGGTGTGCAGGGAAACTATGGCTACACCTTC; CDR3 protein: CSARAGGVQGNYGYTF
D gene: TRBD1; V gene: TRBV4-1; clone size: many; J gene: TRBJ2-5; CDR3 DNA: TGCGCCAGCAGCACACCTCCGGGACAGGGGGCTGAGACCCAGTACTTC; CDR3 protein: CASSTPPGQGAETQYF
D gene: TRBD2; V gene: TRBV28; clone size: few; J gene: TRBJ2-5; CDR3 DNA: TGTGCCAGTTGGACTAGCGGGACACAAGAGACCCAGTACTTC; CDR3 protein: CASWTSGTQETQYF
D gene: .; V gene: TRBV9; clone size: .; J gene: TRBJ2-1; CDR3 DNA: TGTGCCAGCAGCGTAGGTAATAGCGGAGCCTACAATGAGCAGTTCTTC; CDR3 protein: CASSVGNSGAYNEQFF
D gene: .; V gene: TRBV5-6; clone size: many; J gene: TRBJ2-2; CDR3 DNA: TGTGCCAGCAGCTTGGGCTCGAACACCGGGGAGCTGTTTTTT; CDR3 protein: CASSLGSNTGELFF
D gene: TRBD2; V gene: TRBV6-5; clone size: few; J gene: TRBJ2-1; CDR3 DNA: TGTGCCAGCACGAGAGGCGGGGGGGCCATCAATGAGCAGTTCTTC; CDR3 protein: CASTRGGGAINEQFF
D gene: .; V gene: TRBV7-9; clone size: many; J gene: TRBJ1-6; CDR3 DNA: TGTGCCAGCAGCTTAGAAACAGTTAATTCACCCCTCCACTTT; CDR3 protein: CASSLETVNSPLHF
D gene: .; V gene: TRBV7-9; clone size: .; J gene: TRBJ2-1; CDR3 DNA: TGTGCCAGCAGCGCTACTAGTTACAATGAGCAGTTCTTC; CDR3 protein: CASSATSYNEQFF
D gene: TRBD2; V gene: TRBV6-5; clone size: few; J gene: TRBJ2-2; CDR3 DNA: TGTGCCAGCATGACTAGCGGGAACACCGGGGAGCTGTTTTTT; CDR3 protein: CASMTSGNTGELFF
D gene: .; V gene: TRBV6-5; clone size: .; J gene: TRBJ2-5; CDR3 DNA: TGTGCCAGCAGTCCACAGGGACTCCCAGAGACCCAGTACTTC; CDR3 protein: CASSPQGLPETQYF
D gene: .; V gene: TRBV9; clone size: .; J gene: TRBJ1-6; CDR3 DNA: TGTGCCAGCAGCGTTGGACCTAGGGAGGCCCTCCACTTT; CDR3 protein: CASSVGPREALHF
D gene: .; V gene: TRBV6-1; clone size: few; J gene: TRBJ2-3; CDR3 DNA: TGTGCCAGCTATCCCGGCAGCACAGATACGCAGTATTTT; CDR3 protein: CASYPGSTDTQYF